This T cell receptor (beta chain) originates from a study of shared clonotypes between healthy human individuals. Study results and limitations: Only blood underwent sampling, and tissue repertoires likely differ.

Trimming shortened V by 3 bases and J by 3 bases, and 8 bases separated the two germline ends. This CDR3 region has 13 residues. Germline lookup yields CDR1 KGHSH and CDR2 LQKENI. A word on this clone: Its antigen is unidentified. Other nucleotide sequences in the sample specify the same CDR3.

The repertoire was sequenced with immunoSEQ multiplex PCR; TCRdb's copy has only in-frame clones and lacks some. The sample carries 2,100,000 or so clones, around 95% recorded once. The chain joins TRBV18 to TRBJ1-1; D possibly corresponds to TRBD1 (5 bases). The TCR sequence derives from a man aged 18 to 30 in good health. Material for sequencing was naive CD4+ T cells sorted from blood. Subset meaning: CD45RA+ positively selected. CDR3 region: CASSPGQDTEAFF. CDR3 DNA sequence: TGTGCCAGCTCACCTGGACAAGACACTGAAGCTTTCTTT.